Presented here are 7 T cell receptor beta chains from one specimen sequenced in a study of Graves' ophthalmopathy and Graves' hyperthyroidism. The study amplified TCR beta CDR3 regions using RNA transcripts. First-round RT-PCR employed HTBI primers, with a second-round multiplex PCR after it. TCRdb called the multiplex PCR reads again in MiXCR, with one record for every CDR3 protein. The data show approximately 160,000 distinct CDR3 sequences, 30% to 45% seen once. The sequenced material came from peripheral blood. The receptor set was obtained from a woman in her forties with Graves' ophthalmopathy.

In this sample, this clonotype turned up many times. The CDR3 coding sequence is TGTGCCAGCAGTGATCGATCTGGAAACACCATATATTTT. Its protein product is CASSDRSGNTIYF. V and J are TRBV12-3 or TRBV12-4 and TRBJ1-3; D is undetermined. The CDR3 spans 13 residues. Trimming stripped 5 bases from V and 1 base from J, with 6 bases between.

In its sample, this clonotype was seen once. V and J are TRBV19 and TRBJ1-1; D gene uncertain. V was trimmed by 5 bases and J by 5 bases, leaving 18 bases between them. This CDR3 region has 15 residues. Germline assignment: CDR1 LNHDA and CDR2 SQIVND (reference sequence). CDR3 protein: CASSRNDFGVTEAFF. The CDR3 region has the DNA TGTGCCAGTAGTCGGAACGATTTTGGGGTGACTGAAGCTTTCTTT.

This chain joins TRBV6-1 and TRBJ2-7; D unresolved. The CDR3 has 12 amino acids. The germline V and J ends were trimmed by 6 bases and 6 bases, with 12 bases remaining between them. CDR1 is MNHNS, CDR2 SASEGT, per germline. The CDR3 region has the DNA TGTGCCAGCAGGCTAACTCTCGGCGAGCAGTACTTC. It encodes CASRLTLGEQYF.

In nucleotides, the CDR3 is TGTGCCAGCAGCGTAAACGAGGAGACCCAGTACTTC. It is translated as CASSVNEETQYF. The chain joins TRBV9 to TRBJ2-5; no firm D call. Trimming removed 1 base at V and 5 bases at J, with 6 bases between. CDR3 size: 12 residues. The V gene's germline CDR1 is SGDLS and CDR2 YYNGEE.

This clonotype showed up many times. The V call is TRBV15, the J call TRBJ1-5; perhaps TRBD1 as D (5 bases). CDR1 is LNHNV and CDR2 is YYDKDF in the germline V gene (reference sequence). V dropped 8 bases and J dropped 1 base, with 15 bases sitting between them. The CDR3 sequence is 15 residues long. CDR3 bases: TGTGCCACCGCCACTTTCCGGGACAGCAATCAGCCCCAGCATTTT. Residues: CATATFRDSNQPQHF.

V gene TRBV6-1 combines with J gene TRBJ1-6; D may be TRBD1 (6 bases). The CDR3 extends over 12 amino acids. Germline values: CDR1 MNHNS, CDR2 SASEGT. The germline V and J ends were trimmed by 5 bases and 13 bases, with 12 bases remaining between them. The CDR3 region is CASSTTGQPLHF. For the CDR3, the DNA is TGTGCCAGCAGTACAACAGGGCAGCCCCTCCACTTT.

In the case of this clonotype: Compared with germline, one end of the junction differs, possibly owing to a read error. This chain connects TRBV6-2 or TRBV6-3 to TRBJ1-2, with TRBD1 matching over 9 bases. The CDR3 loop spans 14 amino acids. Germline V gene lookup returns CDR1 MNHEY and CDR2 SVGEGT. The CDR3 DNA follows: TGTGCCTGCAGCTACAGGGGGCCCCTCTATGGCTACACCTTC. Translated, it gives CACSYRGPLYGYTF.